Below, one TCR beta chain is given with its context. Per the study methods: The assay estimated nucleated cells by amplifying reference gene primers. This table comes from immunoSEQ multiplex PCR, and its TCRdb copy is limited to in-frame clones, with some not included. That table is the source of V, J and clone size, and D and trimming were worked out from the DNA. Here the sample spans 150,000 to 200,000 clones, roughly 82% being singletons. It was during active infection that Seattle patients were enrolled and then longitudinally followed. The entry originates in a study of blood T cell repertoires in COVID-19. Study-level background: Material from acute and convalescent COVID-19 was sourced from the United States, Italy and Spain. In each case, the material was cDNA or gDNA derived from T cells, B-cell-depleted T cells, or PBMCs.

This TCR was sampled from a woman in her 40s with COVID-19, enrolled during active disease. Sequencing was done on a sample of peripheral blood.

The CDR3 nucleotides are TGTGCCAGCAGTTATAGGGGGACCGGGGAGCTGTTTTTT. Translating gives CASSYRGTGELFF. The chain carries TRBV6-6 and TRBJ2-2; D perhaps matches TRBD1 (6 bases). Germline loops: CDR1 MNHNY, CDR2 SVGAGI (reference sequence). V dropped 3 bases and J dropped 5 bases, with 7 bases sitting between them. The length of the CDR3 is 13 residues.